Listed below are T cell receptor beta chains from one sample, sequenced in a study of T-cell reconstitution after alpha-beta-depleted transplantation in children. TCRdb fed the PCR reads into MiXCR, producing one record per CDR3 protein. The sample consists of approximately 520,000 distinct CDR3 sequences, 11% of them appearing once. The starting material was PBMCs, mostly from graft donor cells, obtained 180 days after TCRalphabeta/CD19-depleted stem cell transplant. These receptors were taken from a female patient aged 2 to 10 who had a stem cell transplant for aplastic anemia, so the T cells may come from the graft donor. Both conserved end residues are trimmed from each CDR3. Fields, in order: CDR3 protein, J gene, V gene.

cdr3_aa: ATNDRGLTGELF
j_call: TRBJ2-2
v_call: TRBV5-1

cdr3_aa: SVRAVYGTSVFDEQF
j_call: TRBJ2-1
v_call: TRBV29-1

cdr3_aa: ASSLGQGPGELF
j_call: TRBJ2-2
v_call: TRBV7-2

cdr3_aa: ASSPPGAKSYNEQF
j_call: TRBJ2-1
v_call: TRBV7-2

cdr3_aa: ASSEGSHGELF
j_call: TRBJ2-2
v_call: TRBV5-1

cdr3_aa: SARDPAGQGYEQY
j_call: TRBJ2-7
v_call: TRBV20-1

cdr3_aa: ASSILGLAGVGEQY
j_call: TRBJ2-7
v_call: TRBV27

cdr3_aa: ASSPIAGGPIGELF
j_call: TRBJ2-2
v_call: TRBV7-2

cdr3_aa: ASSQDWDRGYEQY
j_call: TRBJ2-7
v_call: TRBV4-3

cdr3_aa: ASSYMGGENEQF
j_call: TRBJ2-1
v_call: TRBV6-2/TRBV6-3

cdr3_aa: ASKPGGTYNEQF
j_call: TRBJ2-1
v_call: TRBV7-9

cdr3_aa: ASSERPSGRASQY
j_call: TRBJ2-7
v_call: TRBV2

cdr3_aa: ASSHPGQVKSF
j_call: TRBJ1-1
v_call: TRBV6-2/TRBV6-3

cdr3_aa: ATSRSFREGLKNQPQH
j_call: TRBJ1-5
v_call: TRBV15

cdr3_aa: ASSFLREGQHEQF
j_call: TRBJ2-1
v_call: TRBV7-2